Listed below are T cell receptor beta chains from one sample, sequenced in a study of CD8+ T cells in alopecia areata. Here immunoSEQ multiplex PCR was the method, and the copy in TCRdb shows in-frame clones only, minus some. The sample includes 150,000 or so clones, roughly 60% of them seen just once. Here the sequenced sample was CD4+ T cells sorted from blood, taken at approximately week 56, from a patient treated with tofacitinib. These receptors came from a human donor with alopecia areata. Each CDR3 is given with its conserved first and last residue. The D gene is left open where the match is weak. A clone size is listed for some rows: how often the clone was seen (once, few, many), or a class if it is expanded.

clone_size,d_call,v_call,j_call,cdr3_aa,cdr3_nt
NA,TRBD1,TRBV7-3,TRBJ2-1,CASSLGDRVGGEQFF,TGTGCCAGCAGCTTAGGGGACAGGGTAGGGGGTGAGCAGTTCTTC
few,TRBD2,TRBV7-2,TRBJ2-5,CASSLGAGGPQTQYF,TGTGCCAGCAGCTTAGGAGCGGGGGGGCCACAGACCCAGTACTTC
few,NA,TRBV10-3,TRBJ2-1,CAISESGLGGNEQFF,TGTGCCATCAGTGAGTCAGGACTAGGGGGCAATGAGCAGTTCTTC
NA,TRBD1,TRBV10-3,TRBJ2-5,CATSDRARETQYF,TGTGCCACCTCGGACAGGGCGAGAGAGACCCAGTACTTC
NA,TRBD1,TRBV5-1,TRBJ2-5,CASSLGGQSQETQYF,TGCGCCAGCAGCTTGGGGGGACAGAGCCAAGAGACCCAGTACTTC
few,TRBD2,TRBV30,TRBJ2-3,CAWSPGGNTDTQYF,TGTGCCTGGAGTCCGGGGGGAAACACAGATACGCAGTATTTT
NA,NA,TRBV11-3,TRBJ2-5,CASSPTLTENKETQYF,TGTGCCAGCAGCCCAACGCTGACAGAAAACAAAGAGACCCAGTACTTC
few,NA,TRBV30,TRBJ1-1,CAWSGGQLNTEAFF,TGTGCCTGGAGTGGAGGACAGTTAAACACTGAAGCTTTCTTT
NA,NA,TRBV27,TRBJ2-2,CASSLQTSGTGELFF,TGTGCCAGCAGTTTACAGACCTCGGGCACCGGGGAGCTGTTTTTT
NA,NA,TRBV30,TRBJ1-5,CAWSQDINQPQHF,TGTGCCTGGAGCCAGGACATTAATCAGCCCCAGCATTTT
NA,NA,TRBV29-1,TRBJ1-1,CSVEDRGEFRAF,TGCAGCGTTGAAGATCGCGGGGAATTCCGGGCCTTT
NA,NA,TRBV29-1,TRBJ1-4,CSVGVATYEKLFF,TGCAGCGTTGGGGTCGCAACTTACGAAAAACTGTTTTTT
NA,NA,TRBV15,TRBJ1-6,CATSSAGNRGSPLHF,TGTGCCACCAGCAGCGCGGGGAATAGAGGGTCACCCCTCCACTTT
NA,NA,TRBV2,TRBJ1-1,CASGRDGNTEAFF,TGTGCCAGCGGCCGGGACGGGAACACTGAAGCTTTCTTT
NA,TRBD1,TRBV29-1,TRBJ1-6,CSVATGGGNSPLHF,TGCAGCGTGGCGACAGGGGGCGGTAATTCACCCCTCCACTTT
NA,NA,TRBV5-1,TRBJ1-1,CASSPLTMNTEAFF,TGCGCCAGCAGCCCCCTCACCATGAACACTGAAGCTTTCTTT
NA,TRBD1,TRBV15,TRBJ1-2,CATSVGQPTNYGYTF,TGTGCCACCAGCGTGGGACAGCCGACTAACTATGGCTACACCTTC
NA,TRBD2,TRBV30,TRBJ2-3,CAWSPGGAADTQYF,TGTGCCTGGAGCCCCGGGGGGGCCGCAGATACGCAGTATTTT
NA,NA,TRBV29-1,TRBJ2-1,CSVLTGMTYNEQFF,TGCAGCGTTCTGACAGGCATGACCTACAATGAGCAGTTCTTC
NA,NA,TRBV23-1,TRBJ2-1,CASSHSGGRVANEQFF,TGCGCCAGCAGTCACTCGGGGGGCCGGGTTGCAAATGAGCAGTTCTTC
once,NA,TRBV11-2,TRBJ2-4,CASSLGGGPDIQYF,TGTGCCAGCAGCTTAGGAGGAGGCCCGGACATTCAGTACTTC
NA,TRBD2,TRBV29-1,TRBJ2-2,CSGGGPGTGELFF,TGCAGCGGCGGGGGGCCGGGCACCGGGGAGCTGTTTTTT
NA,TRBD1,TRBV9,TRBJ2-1,CASSPGQGSFQFF,TGTGCCAGCAGCCCTGGACAGGGTTCATTCCAGTTCTTC
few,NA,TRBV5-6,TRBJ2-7,CASSPGPDSYEQYF,TGTGCCAGCAGCCCGGGCCCGGACTCCTACGAGCAGTACTTC
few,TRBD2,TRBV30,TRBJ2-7,CAWTASGGNEQYF,TGTGCCTGGACCGCTAGCGGGGGGAACGAGCAGTACTTC
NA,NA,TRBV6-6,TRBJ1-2,CASSYTTAQGGYTF,TGTGCCAGCAGTTACACAACCGCGCAAGGTGGCTACACCTTC
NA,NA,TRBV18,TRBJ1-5,CASSPSGSYNQPQHF,TGTGCCAGCTCACCATCGGGCAGCTACAATCAGCCCCAGCATTTT
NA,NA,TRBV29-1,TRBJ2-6,CSVVARGANVLTF,TGCAGCGTCGTTGCGAGAGGGGCCAACGTCCTGACTTTC
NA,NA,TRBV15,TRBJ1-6,CATSRDIPRDGSNSPLHF,TGTGCCACCAGCAGAGATATCCCGAGGGACGGGTCGAATTCACCCCTCCACTTT
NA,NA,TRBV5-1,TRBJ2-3,CASRSEGDTQYF,TGCGCCAGCAGATCGGAAGGGGATACGCAGTATTTT
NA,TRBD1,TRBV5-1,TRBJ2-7,CASSLAGERGHNEQYF,TGCGCCAGCAGCTTGGCTGGGGAGAGGGGGCATAACGAGCAGTACTTC
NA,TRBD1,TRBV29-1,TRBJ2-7,CSVDTGTGAYEQYF,TGCAGCGTTGATACCGGGACAGGGGCCTACGAGCAGTACTTC
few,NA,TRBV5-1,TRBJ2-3,CASSTQEYTDTQYF,TGCGCCAGCAGCACACAGGAATACACAGATACGCAGTATTTT
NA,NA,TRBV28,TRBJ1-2,CASSQKPDRNGYTF,TGTGCCAGCAGTCAAAAGCCGGACCGTAATGGCTACACCTTC
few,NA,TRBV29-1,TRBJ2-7,CSVVAGKTYEQYF,TGCAGCGTTGTTGCGGGGAAGACCTACGAGCAGTACTTC
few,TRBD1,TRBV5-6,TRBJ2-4,CASSLVGQGSKNIQYF,TGTGCCAGCAGCTTGGTGGGACAGGGTTCCAAAAACATTCAGTACTTC
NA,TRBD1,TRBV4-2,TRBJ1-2,CASSQHGQDYGYTF,TGTGCCAGCAGCCAACATGGACAGGACTATGGCTACACCTTC
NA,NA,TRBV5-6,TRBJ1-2,CASSDKTTGGGYTF,TGTGCCAGCAGCGACAAGACTACCGGCGGTGGCTACACCTTC
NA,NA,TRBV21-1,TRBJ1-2,CASRQDTF,TGTGCCAGCAGACAAGACACCTTC